These 5 T cell receptor beta chains share one sample of origin, sequenced in a study of shared clonotypes between healthy human individuals. TCRdb keeps only in-frame clones here, not all; method: immunoSEQ multiplex PCR. Seen here are over a million clones, around 98.5% observed once, and the top ten hold roughly 0.36%. The sequenced sample consisted of naive CD4+ T cells sorted from blood. The sample's subset: CD45RA+ positively selected. All receptors come from a man in his thirties or forties in good health.

The chain combines TRBV5-1 with TRBJ2-5; D is perhaps TRBD2 (5 bases). Germline lookup yields CDR1 SGHRS and CDR2 YFSETQ. The ends were cut back, 0 bases at V and 3 bases at J, with 15 bases in the middle. The CDR3 is 16 residues long. CDR3 in DNA: TGCGCCAGCAGCTTGGATTCGCGCCTCGGGGAAGAGACCCAGTACTTC. Protein sequence: CASSLDSRLGEETQYF.

V is TRBV6-4 and J is TRBJ2-3; the match to TRBD1 covers 9 bases. CDR3 length: 16 amino acids. V lost 4 bases to trimming and J lost 2 bases; unmatched junction nucleotides: 7. Germline lookup yields CDR1 MRHNA and CDR2 SNTAGT. CDR3 DNA: TGTGCCAGCAGTGTTACACAGGGGGCTCCCACAGATACGCAGTATTTT. It yields the protein CASSVTQGAPTDTQYF.

J is TRBJ1-3 and V is TRBV27, with 8 bases lining up with TRBD1. Per the germline V gene, CDR1 is MNHEY and CDR2 is SMNVEV (reference sequence). This CDR3 is 16 amino acids long. Unmatched junction bases numbered 7, after V lost 5 bases and J lost 1 base. The CDR3: CASSPDRGLSGNTIYF. Here the CDR3 DNA reads TGTGCCAGCAGTCCCGACAGGGGACTATCTGGAAACACCATATATTTT.

The V gene is TRBV5-5, the J gene TRBJ1-3; 8 bases are shared with TRBD1. The CDR3 spans 17 residues. Unmatched junction bases numbered 5, after V lost 0 bases and J lost 0 bases. Germline V CDR1 and CDR2: SGHKS, YYEKEE (reference sequence). The CDR3 nucleotides read TGTGCCAGCAGCTTGGCGGCAGGGGGCTTCTCTGGAAACACCATATATTTT. Encoded protein: CASSLAAGGFSGNTIYF.

This chain links TRBV27 with TRBJ2-1; 13 nucleotides match TRBD2. Germline V gives CDR1 MNHEY, CDR2 SMNVEV (reference sequence). With V trimmed by 3 bases and J by 3 bases, 11 bases remained unmatched. The CDR3 length is 19 residues. CDR3 amino acids: CASSFPDRGLAGSYNEQFF. The CDR3 bases are TGTGCCAGCAGTTTCCCAGACAGGGGACTAGCGGGAAGCTACAATGAGCAGTTCTTC.